Following are 9 T cell receptor beta chains from one sample sequenced in a study of siplizumab effects on memory and regulatory T cells. Repertoires were generated with immunoSEQ multiplex PCR, while TCRdb's copy carries only in-frame clones and drops some. The sample contains approximately 92,000 clones, roughly 94% of which appear only once. The sequenced material came from non-Treg CD4+ T cells sorted from blood. The origin of the receptors is a human donor in good health.

The V gene is TRBV2, the J gene TRBJ2-2; 8 bases map to TRBD1. The CDR3 has 15 amino acids. V shed 7 bases and J 3 bases; nucleotides not matched to a gene: 7. Germline lookup yields CDR1 SNHLY and CDR2 FYNNEI. CDR3 DNA: TGTGCCAGCACACGCGGACAGGGAGACACCGGGGAGCTGTTTTTT. Protein product: CASTRGQGDTGELFF.

V and J are TRBV9 and TRBJ1-5, with 8 bases aligning to TRBD1. CDR3 size: 18 residues. Germline CDR1 is SGDLS and CDR2 is YYNGEE. Unmatched junction bases numbered 15, after V lost 4 bases and J lost 3 bases. CDR3 in DNA: TGTGCCAGCAGCCACCGGACAGGGCAAGTCGGCTTCAATCAGCCCCAGCATTTT. Its translation: CASSHRTGQVGFNQPQHF.

The J gene is TRBJ2-2, the V gene TRBV4-1; 11 bases align to TRBD2. CDR1 and CDR2 from the germline V gene are MGHRA and YSYEKL. Losses at the gene ends were 5 bases for V and 0 bases for J; bases not matched to a gene: 14. This CDR3 comprises 20 residues. Written as DNA, the CDR3 is TGCGCCAGCAGCGTTCGCGCGGGAACTAGCGGGAGTGCGAACACCGGGGAGCTGTTTTTT. The encoded protein is CASSVRAGTSGSANTGELFF.

The J gene is TRBJ2-1, the V gene TRBV28; D is perhaps TRBD1 (6 bases). The CDR3 has 16 residues. V lost 3 bases, J lost 5 bases, and 17 bases lay in between. Germline assignment: CDR1 MDHEN and CDR2 SYDVKM. DNA of the CDR3: TGTGCCAGCAGTTTCGACAGGTCCAAAGGGGACAATGAGCAGTTCTTC. Its translation: CASSFDRSKGDNEQFF. The full variable domain, its missing parts supplied by reference TRBV28 and TRBJ2-1, is DVKVTQSSRYLVKRTGEKVFLECVQDMDHENMFWYRQDPGLGLRLIYFSYDVKMKEKGDIPEGYSVSREKKERFSLILESASTNQTSMYLCASSFDRSKGDNEQFFGPGTRLTVL.

V and J are TRBV27 and TRBJ2-5, with 7 bases aligning to TRBD1. J gave up 5 bases and V 5 bases, and 8 bases lay outside the gene matches. The CDR3 has 14 residues. Germline CDR1 MNHEY, CDR2 SMNVEV (reference sequence). For the CDR3, the DNA is TGTGCCAGCAGTCAAACAGGGGTTGATGAGACCCAGTACTTC. Amino acids: CASSQTGVDETQYF.

V usage is TRBV15 and J usage is TRBJ1-6; D is unclear. CDR1 and CDR2 (germline): LNHNV, YYDKDF (reference sequence). The CDR3 is 17 amino acids. V was pared by 5 bases and J by 0 bases, with 14 bases between. The DNA of the CDR3 is TGTGCCACCAGCCCGGTTCTCTCGGGCTCCTATAATTCACCCCTCCACTTT. Amino acids: CATSPVLSGSYNSPLHF.

In DNA form, the CDR3 reads TGTGCCAGCAGCTTAGAGGCGGGGGACGAGCAGTACTTC. Its translation: CASSLEAGDEQYF. V and J are TRBV11-3 and TRBJ2-7; 7 bases align to TRBD2. J was trimmed by 5 bases and V by 0 bases; bases with no gene match: 1. The CDR3 runs to 13 residues. From germline, CDR1 is SGHNT and CDR2 YENEEA.

V is TRBV7-9 and J is TRBJ2-3; 10 positions match TRBD2. The germline CDR1 and CDR2 sequences are SEHNR and FQNEAQ (reference sequence). The CDR3 contains 15 residues. V shed 2 bases, J shed 2 bases, and the junction held 1 base outside the gene matches. CDR3 loop: CASSLTSGNTDTQYF. CDR3 sequence (DNA): TGTGCCAGCAGCTTAACTAGCGGGAACACAGATACGCAGTATTTT.

The chain recombines TRBV9 with TRBJ2-7, with 9 bases lining up with TRBD1. CDR1 SGDLS and CDR2 YYNGEE come from the germline V gene. V trimming: 2 bases; J trimming: 2 bases; junction bases outside the gene matches: 5. This CDR3 has 15 residues. The CDR3 nucleotides are TGTGCCAGCAGCGTCTTCGGACAGGGGCCCTACGAGCAGTACTTC. Translated: CASSVFGQGPYEQYF.